These 25 T cell receptor beta chains originate from one sample sequenced in a study of T cells in Graves' hyperthyroidism and ophthalmopathy (dated by TCRdb to between 2018 and 2021). Library preparation was by multiplex PCR. The listed sequencing device is Illumina HiSeq 2000. The TCR beta CDR3 regions were amplified from the RNA transcripts. For the first round of RT-PCR on the TCR CDR3, the HTBI primer set was used together with the Qiagen OneStep RT-PCR kit. TCRdb reprocessing: public reads trimmed at Q25 with fastp, clones called with MiXCR, in-frame beta chains kept. Under each unique CDR3 protein, matching rows form one entry showing the most common genes and DNA. The sample table records hundreds of thousands of distinct CDR3 sequences; approximately 15% of these occur just once. Over 10% of the sample rests with the top ten. The sample comprised blood. These receptors were obtained from a man aged 18 to 30 with Graves' ophthalmopathy.

This clonotype was found a few times. The genes are TRBV5-8 and TRBJ2-7; 10 bases align to TRBD1. V gave up 2 bases and J gave up 6 bases; unmatched junction bases: 5. Looked up from germline, CDR1 is SGHTS and CDR2 is YDEGEE. The CDR3 consists of 14 residues. CDR3 loop: CASSLGQGVLEQYF. The CDR3 DNA reads TGTGCCAGCAGCTTAGGACAGGGGGTTCTCGAGCAGTACTTC.

The rearrangement links TRBV6-1 to TRBJ2-1; the D gene is possibly TRBD2 (7 bases). The length of the CDR3 is 14 residues. CDR1 and CDR2 from the germline V gene are MNHNS and SASEGT. V was cut by 4 bases and J by 10 bases, with 17 bases left in between. CDR3 region: CASSALPRGGEQFF. The CDR3 coding sequence is TGTGCCAGCAGTGCCTTACCCAGGGGAGGGGAGCAGTTCTTC.

Only a few counts were recorded for this clonotype. The V gene is TRBV24-1, the J gene TRBJ1-2; D unclear. Per the germline V gene, CDR1 is KGHDR and CDR2 is SFDVKD. V lost 1 base and J 3 bases, leaving 8 bases between the germline ends. The CDR3 has 14 residues. The CDR3 nucleotides are TGTGCCACCAGTGATTTAGGTGGTGACTATGGCTACACCTTC. Translating gives CATSDLGGDYGYTF.

This clonotype was seen many times. This chain joins TRBV2 and TRBJ2-7, with 10 bases fitting TRBD1. Germline values: CDR1 SNHLY, CDR2 FYNNEI. The CDR3 runs to 13 residues. After removal of 8 bases from V and 5 bases from J, the junction contained 6 bases not matched to a gene. The CDR3 sequence is CASCRDRGDEQYF. The CDR3 bases are TGTGCCAGCTGTAGGGACAGGGGTGACGAGCAGTACTTC.

This clonotype was found many times. V and J are TRBV11-3 and TRBJ2-1, with 11 bases that match TRBD2. Germline CDR1 and CDR2: SGHNT and YENEEA. Trimming cost V 2 bases and J 3 bases; bases outside gene matches: 9. The CDR3 covers 18 residues. The CDR3 sequence: CASSLLTATSGNYNEQFF. CDR3 coding DNA: TGTGCCAGCAGCTTACTTACAGCGACTAGCGGGAACTACAATGAGCAGTTCTTC. Based on the CDR3 plus reference TRBV11-3 and TRBJ2-1, the full variable domain is EAGVVQSPRYKIIEKKQPVAFWCNPISGHNTLYWYLQNLGQGPELLIRYENEEAVDDSQLPKDRFSAERLKGVDSTLKIQPAELGDSAVYLCASSLLTATSGNYNEQFFGPGTRLTVL.

This clonotype was seen many times. The chain is built from TRBV20-1 and TRBJ2-7; tentatively, D is TRBD1 or TRBD2 (5 bases each). Trimming shortened V by 6 bases and J by 7 bases, and 22 bases separated the two germline ends. Germline lookup yields CDR1 DFQATT and CDR2 SNEGSKA (reference sequence). This CDR3 contains 14 residues. CDR3 nucleotides: TGCAGTGCAGGGGACGCCGTACTGTCGTCGGAGCAGTACTTC. Translating it yields CSAGDAVLSSEQYF.

Of note for this clonotype: Given a much more abundant clone one base away, this may be a read error. The chain is built from TRBV12-3 or TRBV12-4 and TRBJ1-5; TRBD1 is a possible D gene (5 bases). CDR3 length equals 13 residues. CDR3 sequence reads: CVSRVHGDQPQHF. The DNA for the CDR3 is TGTGTCAGCAGGGTACACGGTGACCAGCCCCAGCATTTT.

This clonotype was picked up a small number of times. A far larger clone is only one base removed, so a read error is likely. The chain has TRBV28 and TRBJ1-1; D is unresolved. The CDR3 spans 11 residues. Germline CDR1 and CDR2: MDHEN and SYDVKM. The CDR3 here is CASSTNTEVFF. CDR3 DNA sequence: TGTGCCAGCAGTACCAACACTGAAGTTTTCTTT.

A remark on this clonotype: This clone may be a read error of a much larger clone one base away. In this CDR3 the conserved last residue, phenylalanine or tryptophan, is missing, so a read error is likely. V and J are TRBV5-1 and TRBJ2-7; no reliable D call. CDR3 length: 14 residues. Germline CDR1 and CDR2: SGHRS and YFSETQ. The V and J ends lost 4 bases and 2 bases respectively, with 13 bases between them. DNA of the CDR3: TGCGCCAGCAGCCTACCTGGCGAGGCCTACGAGCAGTACTCC. Encoded protein: CASSLPGEAYEQYS.

On this clonotype itself: A much more abundant neighbour one base away suggests this may be a read error. The rearrangement uses TRBV27 and TRBJ1-2, with a tentative D call TRBD1 (5 bases). Germline values: CDR1 MNHEY, CDR2 SMNVEV (reference sequence). The CDR3 loop spans 13 amino acids. As DNA, the CDR3 is TGTGCCACCAGAATGGGGCAGAACTATGGCCACACCTTC. It codes for CATRMGQNYGHTF.

The chain couples TRBV30 to TRBJ1-3; D remains ambiguous. The length of the CDR3 is 15 residues. Germline CDR1 and CDR2: GTSNPN and SVGIG (reference sequence). Trimming took off 1 base at V and 7 bases at J, with 17 bases between the two ends. The DNA of the CDR3 is TGTGCCTGGAGTGGTGTGGGAACCGTCAGGAACACCATATATTTT. Translating gives CAWSGVGTVRNTIYF. Looking up the rest from reference TRBV30 and TRBJ1-3 gives the full variable domain: SQTIHQWPATLVQPVGSPLSLECTVEGTSNPNLYWYRQAAGRGLQLLFYSVGIGQISSEVPQNLSASRPQDRQFILSSKKLLLSDSGFYLCAWSGVGTVRNTIYFGEGSWLTVV.

This clonotype was picked up a small number of times. This chain joins TRBV6-1 and TRBJ2-1; 9 bases are shared with TRBD2. This CDR3 comprises 15 residues. Germline V lookup: CDR1 MNHNS, CDR2 SASEGT. The V gene end was trimmed by 6 bases and the J gene end by 3 bases; junction bases not matched to a gene: 6. CDR3: CASRKAGGNYNEQFF. CDR3 in DNA: TGTGCCAGCAGGAAAGCGGGGGGAAACTACAATGAGCAGTTCTTC.

This clonotype has a count of ten or more. The chain employs TRBV27 and TRBJ2-5, with D perhaps matching TRBD1 (6 bases). Germline V gene lookup returns CDR1 MNHEY and CDR2 SMNVEV (reference sequence). Trimming pared 4 bases from V and 9 bases from J, leaving 18 bases between. This CDR3 comprises 14 residues. Here the CDR3 reads CASSSSTGGRPQYF. The CDR3 bases are TGTGCCAGCAGTTCGTCGACAGGTGGACGTCCCCAGTACTTC.

This chain uses TRBV2 with TRBJ2-1, with TRBD2 as a possible D gene (5 bases). In germline, CDR1 is SNHLY, CDR2 FYNNEI. The V gene lost 2 bases and the J gene lost 0 bases, with 8 bases spanning the gap. The CDR3 length is 15 residues. This CDR3 reads CASSEQAVSYNEQFF. For the CDR3, the DNA is TGTGCCAGCAGTGAACAAGCGGTCTCCTACAATGAGCAGTTCTTC.

This clonotype showed up just a few times. The V gene is TRBV5-1, the J gene TRBJ2-7; D is uncertain. V was clipped by 2 bases and J by 1 base, with 10 bases between them. Germline lookup yields CDR1 SGHRS and CDR2 YFSETQ. This CDR3 has 14 amino acids. The CDR3 nucleotides are TGCGCCAGCAGCTTTGCAGACGGGTCCTACGAGCAGTACTTC. Translating gives CASSFADGSYEQYF.

This clonotype was found many times. V is TRBV4-1 and J is TRBJ1-5; 7 bases are a match to TRBD1. CDR1 MGHRA and CDR2 YSYEKL come from the germline V gene. This CDR3 comprises 17 residues. The ends lost 3 bases at V and 0 bases at J; junction bases unmatched: 8. The CDR3: CASSQEPGQSSNQPQHF. CDR3 bases: TGCGCCAGCAGCCAGGAACCGGGACAGAGTAGCAATCAGCCCCAGCATTTT.

This clonotype was found a few times. The chain recombines TRBV3-1 with TRBJ2-7, with 10 bases fitting TRBD1. The germline V gene has CDR1 LGHDT and CDR2 YNNKEL (reference sequence). The CDR3 length is 15 residues. V shed 9 bases and J 8 bases; nucleotides not matched to a gene: 16. The CDR3 nucleotides read TGTGCCAGAAGGGACCCCGGGACAGGGGAAAACAAGCAGTACTTC. Translated, it gives CARRDPGTGENKQYF.

This clonotype has just a few counts. The chain recombines TRBV10-3 with TRBJ1-2; D perhaps matches TRBD1 (6 bases). The germline CDR1 and CDR2 sequences are ENHRY and SYGVKD. The CDR3 sequence is 15 residues long. Trimming took 4 bases from V and 4 from J, leaving 16 bases between them. The CDR3 DNA sequence: TGTGCCATCAGTGCGGAGGTGATGGGGGCCTATGGCTACACCTTC. It specifies CAISAEVMGAYGYTF.

The chain employs TRBV7-6 and TRBJ2-6, with D possibly matching TRBD2 (6 bases). Trimming cost V 9 bases and J 0 bases, with 9 bases left between them. Looked up from germline, CDR1 is SGHVS and CDR2 is FNYEAQ. CDR3 length: 14 residues. The CDR3 DNA is TGTGCCAGTGGGACTTCCTCTGGGGCCAACGTCCTGACTTTC. Amino acid sequence: CASGTSSGANVLTF.

The gene calls are TRBV7-9 and TRBJ2-5; 10 bases align to TRBD2. This CDR3 region has 19 residues. From germline, CDR1 is SEHNR and CDR2 FQNEAQ (reference sequence). J lost 5 bases, V lost 8 bases, and 23 bases had no gene match. CDR3 sequence reads: CASSPPPEAGGLRRETQYF. For the CDR3, the DNA is TGTGCCAGCTCACCACCCCCCGAAGCGGGGGGGCTCAGGAGGGAGACCCAGTACTTC.

In this sample, this clonotype turned up many times. The CDR3 DNA follows: TGTGCCAGCAGTTATCAGGAAGTTCATCCTACAACTAATGAAAAACTGTTTTTT. Its translation is CASSYQEVHPTTNEKLFF. The rearrangement uses TRBV2 and TRBJ1-4; D is ambiguous. Germline V gene sequence: CDR1 SNHLY, CDR2 FYNNEI. The germline V and J ends were trimmed by 5 bases and 0 bases, with 19 bases remaining between them. This CDR3 is built from 18 residues.

V gene TRBV9 combines with J gene TRBJ2-3, with 8 bases aligning to TRBD2. This CDR3 has 15 amino acids. The J segment lost 3 bases and the V segment lost 3 bases, leaving 6 bases of the junction unmatched. CDR1 is SGDLS and CDR2 is YYNGEE in the germline V gene. CDR3 protein: CASSDGAGGTDTQYF. The CDR3 coding sequence is TGTGCCAGCAGCGACGGGGCGGGGGGAACAGATACGCAGTATTTT.

This clonotype was seen repeatedly, ten times or more. The chain carries TRBV29-1 and TRBJ2-5; 9 bases are a match to TRBD1. The CDR3 has 13 residues. CDR1 and CDR2 from the germline V gene are SQVTM and ANQGSEA. V was pared by 6 bases and J by 4 bases, with 6 bases of the junction left unmatched. As DNA, the CDR3 is TGCAGCGTAGGACAGGGGAATGGAGAGACCCAGTACTTC. Protein sequence: CSVGQGNGETQYF. The full variable domain, completed using reference TRBV29-1 and TRBJ2-5, is SAVISQKPSRDICQRGTSLTIQCQVDSQVTMMFWYRQQPGQSLTLIATANQGSEATYESGFVIDKFPISRPNLTFSTLTVSNMSPEDSSIYLCSVGQGNGETQYFGPGTRLLVL.

This clonotype has a handful of counts. The rearrangement links TRBV2 to TRBJ2-5; D not resolved. Trimming cost V 6 bases and J 9 bases, with 8 bases left between them. Germline assignment: CDR1 SNHLY and CDR2 FYNNEI. This CDR3 comprises 10 residues. The CDR3 nucleotides are TGTGCCAGCAGATCGAAGTCCCAGTACTTC. Protein sequence: CASRSKSQYF. Variable domain in full (rest from reference TRBV2 and TRBJ2-5): EPEVTQTPSHQVTQMGQEVILRCVPISNHLYFYWYRQILGQKVEFLVSFYNNEISEKSEIFDDQFSVERPDGSNFTLKIRSTKLEDSAMYFCASRSKSQYFGPGTRLLVL.

This clonotype was counted at least ten times. The genes are TRBV2 and TRBJ2-3; D is undetermined. The CDR3 is made up of 14 amino acids. Germline values: CDR1 SNHLY, CDR2 FYNNEI. V lost 2 bases and J lost 2, with 8 bases in between. The CDR3 DNA follows: TGTGCCAGCAGTGAACGTCAGTACACAGATACGCAGTATTTT. Its protein is CASSERQYTDTQYF.